What follows are 13 T cell receptor beta chains derived from one specimen sequenced in a study of control samples from healthy donors and cancer patients. Profiling relied on immunoSEQ multiplex PCR, and the TCRdb table lists in-frame clones only, not all of them. The sample lists about 57,000 clones; about 91% were seen once. Input material: PBMCs. These receptors were obtained from a young man with colorectal cancer.

Details on this clone: One junction end does not reproduce the germline sequence, and a read error may be involved. The genes are TRBV7-7 and TRBJ2-3; D uncertain. CDR3 length equals 13 residues. In germline, CDR1 is SSHAT, CDR2 FNYEAQ (reference sequence). In DNA, the CDR3 is TGTGCTAGCAGCTTGGACCGCACAGATACGCAGTATTTT. Its protein is CASSLDRTDTQYF. Combining the CDR3 with reference TRBV7-7 and TRBJ2-3 gives the whole variable domain GAGVSQSPRYKVTKRGQDVTLRCDPISSHATLYWYQQALGQGPEFLTYFNYEAQPDKSGLPSDRFSAERPEGSISTLTIQRTEQRDSAMYRCASSLDRTDTQYFGPGTRLTVL.

The rearrangement joins TRBV5-1 to TRBJ2-3, with TRBD1 identical over 9 bases. Germline trimming cut 3 bases from V and 8 bases from J; bases unmatched to any gene: 25. CDR1 is SGHRS, CDR2 YFSETQ, per germline. This CDR3 region has 20 residues. The CDR3 sequence: CASSSLYRDRALLARPTQYF. The CDR3 nucleotides are TGCGCCAGCAGCTCATTATACCGGGACAGGGCCCTCCTTGCACGTCCTACGCAGTATTTT.

This clone has just one count. The chain recombines TRBV3-1 (or the pseudogene TRBV3-2) with TRBJ1-6; 9 bases align to TRBD1. Trimming removed 0 bases from V and 9 bases from J; junction bases left unmatched: 6. Germline lookup yields CDR1 LGHDT and CDR2 YNNKEL (reference sequence). The CDR3 consists of 16 residues. The CDR3 loop reads CASSQDTDRGGSPLHF. CDR3 nucleotides: TGTGCCAGCAGCCAAGATACCGACAGGGGGGGTTCACCCCTCCACTTT.

V and J are TRBV5-1 and TRBJ1-1; tentative D call: TRBD1 (5 bases). Germline CDR1 is SGHRS and CDR2 is YFSETQ. Trimming took off 5 bases at V and 10 bases at J, with 15 bases between the two ends. The CDR3 length is 12 residues. The CDR3 here is CASSPRGVRAFF. The CDR3 region has the DNA TGCGCCAGCAGTCCGAGAGGGGTGCGAGCTTTCTTT.

The chain is built from TRBV3-1 (or the pseudogene TRBV3-2) and TRBJ2-7, with 8 nucleotides matching TRBD2. The length of the CDR3 is 13 residues. From germline, CDR1 is LGHDT and CDR2 YNNKEL (reference sequence). J gave up 6 bases and V 4 bases, and 5 bases lay outside the gene matches. CDR3 nucleotide sequence: TGTGCCAGCAGCCTGCCGGGGGGGCTCGAGCAGTACTTC. Encoded protein: CASSLPGGLEQYF.

This chain joins TRBV6-1 and TRBJ2-1; TRBD2 matches at 8 bases. Per the germline V gene, CDR1 is MNHNS and CDR2 is SASEGT. V was pared by 4 bases and J by 2 bases, with 7 bases of the junction left unmatched. The CDR3 totals 16 residues. The CDR3 loop reads CASSGPGLEAYNEQFF. CDR3 nucleotide sequence: TGTGCCAGCAGTGGCCCGGGACTAGAGGCCTACAATGAGCAGTTCTTC.

This clone was detected only a few times. V usage is TRBV5-6 and J usage is TRBJ1-4; perhaps TRBD1 as D (6 bases). CDR1 SGHDT and CDR2 YYEEEE come from the germline V gene. The V end lost 7 bases, the J end lost 5 bases, and 15 bases lay between the germline ends. The CDR3 totals 14 residues. The CDR3 loop is CASSVPGVNEKLFF. CDR3 DNA: TGTGCCAGCTCGGTCCCAGGGGTGAATGAAAAACTGTTTTTT.

The chain uses TRBV6-2 or TRBV6-3 and TRBJ1-2; D may be TRBD1 (6 bases). From germline, CDR1 is MNHEY and CDR2 SVGEGT. The CDR3 is 16 residues long. The V and J ends lost 2 bases and 4 bases respectively, with 17 bases between them. The CDR3 protein is CASSYIQGKESYGYTF. The CDR3 DNA is TGTGCCAGCAGTTACATCCAGGGGAAGGAGAGCTATGGCTACACCTTC.

The gene calls are TRBV19 and TRBJ2-7, with D perhaps given as TRBD1 or TRBD2 (6 bases each). Between the trimmed V and J ends, which lost 3 bases and 2 bases, there was a span of 14 bases. Germline V lookup: CDR1 LNHDA, CDR2 SQIVND (reference sequence). The CDR3 runs to 15 residues. CDR3 sequence reads: CASSIIRGPPYEQYF. The CDR3 DNA sequence: TGTGCCAGTAGTATTATCCGGGGGCCGCCCTACGAGCAGTACTTC.

The J gene is TRBJ1-1, the V gene TRBV5-1; 10 positions agree with TRBD1. J lost 7 bases, V lost 4 bases, and 10 bases had no gene match. This CDR3 comprises 15 residues. In germline, CDR1 is SGHRS, CDR2 YFSETQ. The CDR3 DNA follows: TGCGCCAGCAGCGTGGGTGGTTGGGACAGGGGTGAAGCTTTCTTT. Translated, it gives CASSVGGWDRGEAFF.

The chain links TRBV7-9 to TRBJ1-2; 7 bases map to TRBD1. Germline values: CDR1 SEHNR, CDR2 FQNEAQ (reference sequence). The CDR3 is made up of 15 amino acids. V shed 5 bases and J 4 bases; nucleotides not matched to a gene: 10. CDR3 nucleotide sequence: TGTGCCAGCAGCGTTTACAGGGGAGTCCTCTATGGCTACACCTTC. This sequence encodes CASSVYRGVLYGYTF.

This chain joins TRBV11-2 and TRBJ1-4; 10 bases map to TRBD1. The CDR3 is 16 amino acids. Germline V gives CDR1 SGHAT, CDR2 FQNNGV. The V segment lost 4 bases and the J segment 6 bases; nucleotides outside the gene matches: 8. This chain's CDR3 is CASSSSPGTGDEKLFF. CDR3 in DNA: TGTGCCAGCAGCTCCTCGCCCGGGACAGGGGATGAAAAACTGTTTTTT.

The chain uses TRBV7-2 and TRBJ2-2; D is tentatively TRBD1 or TRBD2 (5 bases each). V lost 5 bases and J lost 2, with 18 bases in between. Germline V gene lookup returns CDR1 SGHTA and CDR2 FQGNSA. The CDR3 extends over 17 amino acids. CDR3 amino acids: CASSLSVGRSNTGELFF. DNA for the CDR3: TGTGCCAGCAGCCTGAGTGTGGGACGCTCTAACACCGGGGAGCTGTTTTTT. Full variable domain (remainder filled in from reference TRBV7-2 and TRBJ2-2): GAGVSQSPSNKVTEKGKDVELRCDPISGHTALYWYRQSLGQGLEFLIYFQGNSAPDKSGLPSDRFSAERTGGSVSTLTIQRTQQEDSAVYLCASSLSVGRSNTGELFFGEGSRLTVL.